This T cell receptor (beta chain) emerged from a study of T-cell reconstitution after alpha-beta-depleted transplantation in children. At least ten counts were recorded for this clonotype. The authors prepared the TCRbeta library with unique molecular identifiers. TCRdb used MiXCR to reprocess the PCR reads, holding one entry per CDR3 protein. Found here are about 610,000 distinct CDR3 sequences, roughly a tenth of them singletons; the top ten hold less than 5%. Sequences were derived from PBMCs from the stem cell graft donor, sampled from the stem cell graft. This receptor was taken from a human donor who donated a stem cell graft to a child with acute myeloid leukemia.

This CDR3 is CASSFRWVNTEAFF. CDR3 bases: TGTGCCAGCAGTTTTAGATGGGTGAACACTGAAGCTTTCTTT. This chain uses TRBV12-3 or TRBV12-4 with TRBJ1-1; no firm D call. Trimming shortened V by 3 bases and J by 0 bases, and 8 bases separated the two germline ends. The CDR3 has 14 residues.